A selection of T cell receptor beta chains follows, all from one sample in a study of control samples from healthy donors and cancer patients. Measured with immunoSEQ multiplex PCR; TCRdb has only the in-frame clones, and not every one. This sample has some 150,000 clones, with 91% found just once. The source material was blood. These receptors were obtained from a young woman in good health. Each CDR3 is given with its conserved first and last residue. The order of the fields is V gene, D gene, clone size, J gene, CDR3 DNA, CDR3 protein. A D gene is named only where the DNA matches it firmly. Not all rows give a size; the values are once, few, many and, for expanded clones, a class.

v_call: TRBV19; d_call: TRBD1; clone_size: .; j_call: TRBJ2-1; cdr3_nt: TGTGCCAGTAGTATGGGGGACAGGGGCTATGAGCAGTTCTTC; cdr3_aa: CASSMGDRGYEQFF
v_call: TRBV28; d_call: TRBD1; clone_size: .; j_call: TRBJ2-2; cdr3_nt: TGTGCCAGCAGTTACCCGGGACAGGGGACCGGGGAGCTGTTTTTT; cdr3_aa: CASSYPGQGTGELFF
v_call: TRBV15; d_call: TRBD2; clone_size: .; j_call: TRBJ2-1; cdr3_nt: TGTGCCACCAGCAGAGATACGATAGCGGGGGGCCTCTACAATGAGCAGTTCTTC; cdr3_aa: CATSRDTIAGGLYNEQFF
v_call: TRBV18; d_call: TRBD1; clone_size: .; j_call: TRBJ2-7; cdr3_nt: TGTGCCAGCTCACCACGGACAGGGTTGGACGAGCAGTACTTC; cdr3_aa: CASSPRTGLDEQYF
v_call: TRBV6-6; d_call: TRBD1; clone_size: .; j_call: TRBJ1-1; cdr3_nt: TGTGCCAGCAGTACAGGACAGGGCTATACTGAAGCTTTCTTT; cdr3_aa: CASSTGQGYTEAFF
v_call: TRBV3-1/TRBV3-2; d_call: .; clone_size: .; j_call: TRBJ2-5; cdr3_nt: TGTGCCAGCAGCCCCTCGCGGGTGCAAGAGACCCAGTACTTC; cdr3_aa: CASSPSRVQETQYF
v_call: TRBV12-3/TRBV12-4; d_call: .; clone_size: .; j_call: TRBJ2-7; cdr3_nt: TGTGCCAGCAGGACAGGCCCCGAGCAGTACTTC; cdr3_aa: CASRTGPEQYF
v_call: TRBV18; d_call: .; clone_size: .; j_call: TRBJ2-2; cdr3_nt: TGTGCCAGCTCACCACCGGCGGGGAACACCGGGGAGCTGTTTTTT; cdr3_aa: CASSPPAGNTGELFF
v_call: TRBV3-1/TRBV3-2; d_call: TRBD2; clone_size: .; j_call: TRBJ2-5; cdr3_nt: TGTGCCAGCAGCCACTACGGGACTAGGGCTCAAGAGACCCAGTACTTC; cdr3_aa: CASSHYGTRAQETQYF
v_call: TRBV6-4; d_call: .; clone_size: .; j_call: TRBJ1-6; cdr3_nt: TGTGCCAGCCATGGTACGAGGACCTTCGAATCACCCCTCCACTTT; cdr3_aa: CASHGTRTFESPLHF
v_call: TRBV19; d_call: .; clone_size: .; j_call: TRBJ1-1; cdr3_nt: TGTGCCAGTAGTACAGGGTACACTGAAGCTTTCTTT; cdr3_aa: CASSTGYTEAFF
v_call: TRBV6-5; d_call: .; clone_size: .; j_call: TRBJ1-2; cdr3_nt: TGTGCCAGCAGATACGACATCAACTATGGCTACACCTTC; cdr3_aa: CASRYDINYGYTF
v_call: TRBV11-2; d_call: .; clone_size: .; j_call: TRBJ2-1; cdr3_nt: TGTGCCAGCAGCCACAGGGTACACAATGAGCAGTTCTTC; cdr3_aa: CASSHRVHNEQFF
v_call: TRBV21-1; d_call: .; clone_size: .; j_call: TRBJ1-3; cdr3_nt: TGTGCCAGCAGCAAAGCGGCAGGGGGAAACACCATATATTTT; cdr3_aa: CASSKAAGGNTIYF
v_call: TRBV19; d_call: TRBD2; clone_size: .; j_call: TRBJ2-3; cdr3_nt: TGTGCCAGTAGTATCACTAGCGGGAGGTTCGCAGATACGCAGTATTTT; cdr3_aa: CASSITSGRFADTQYF
v_call: TRBV6-5; d_call: .; clone_size: once; j_call: TRBJ2-3; cdr3_nt: TGTGCCAGCAGTTACTCGGGGGCCCCCACAGATACGCAGTATTTT; cdr3_aa: CASSYSGAPTDTQYF
v_call: TRBV7-8; d_call: TRBD1; clone_size: .; j_call: TRBJ2-7; cdr3_nt: TGTGCCAGCAGCCTCCCCGGGACAGGGAGGGACGAGCAGTACTTC; cdr3_aa: CASSLPGTGRDEQYF
v_call: TRBV7-9; d_call: TRBD1; clone_size: once; j_call: TRBJ1-4; cdr3_nt: TGTGCCAGCAGCTTAGCGGACAGGGAAGGGGAAAAACTGTTTTTT; cdr3_aa: CASSLADREGEKLFF
v_call: TRBV15; d_call: .; clone_size: once; j_call: TRBJ2-6; cdr3_nt: TGTGCCACCAGCAGAGATCCTACAGGGTATGGGGCCAACGTCCTGACTTTC; cdr3_aa: CATSRDPTGYGANVLTF
v_call: TRBV7-9; d_call: .; clone_size: once; j_call: TRBJ2-2; cdr3_nt: TGTGCCAGCAGCTTAGGGGGGAACACCGGGGAGCTGTTTTTT; cdr3_aa: CASSLGGNTGELFF
v_call: TRBV15; d_call: TRBD2; clone_size: .; j_call: TRBJ2-1; cdr3_nt: TGTGCCACCAGCAGAGTACTAGCGGGAGGGTTGGATGAGCAGTTCTTC; cdr3_aa: CATSRVLAGGLDEQFF
v_call: TRBV18; d_call: .; clone_size: .; j_call: TRBJ1-1; cdr3_nt: TGTGCCAGCTCACCAACCAGGGACACTGAAGCTTTCTTT; cdr3_aa: CASSPTRDTEAFF
v_call: TRBV18; d_call: .; clone_size: .; j_call: TRBJ1-1; cdr3_nt: TGTGCCAGCTCGTTCGACAGAAACACTGAAGCTTTCTTT; cdr3_aa: CASSFDRNTEAFF
v_call: TRBV18; d_call: TRBD1; clone_size: .; j_call: TRBJ2-7; cdr3_nt: TGTGCCAGCTCAGACAGGGGTTGGGACGAGCAGTACTTC; cdr3_aa: CASSDRGWDEQYF
v_call: TRBV6-6; d_call: .; clone_size: .; j_call: TRBJ1-6; cdr3_nt: TGTGCCAGCAGTTACGCTAATTCACCCCTCCACTTT; cdr3_aa: CASSYANSPLHF
v_call: TRBV5-6; d_call: .; clone_size: .; j_call: TRBJ2-7; cdr3_nt: TGTGCCAGCAGCTTGATACAGGATAACTACGAGCAGTACTTC; cdr3_aa: CASSLIQDNYEQYF
v_call: TRBV29-1; d_call: TRBD1; clone_size: .; j_call: TRBJ2-7; cdr3_nt: TGCAGCGTAGACAGGGGGTCCTACGAGCAGTACTTC; cdr3_aa: CSVDRGSYEQYF
v_call: TRBV18; d_call: TRBD1; clone_size: .; j_call: TRBJ1-6; cdr3_nt: TGTGCCAGCTCACCGGGACAGGATAATTCACCCCTCCACTTT; cdr3_aa: CASSPGQDNSPLHF
v_call: TRBV7-8; d_call: .; clone_size: .; j_call: TRBJ2-3; cdr3_nt: TGTGCCAGCAGCTTAGACAGGCCAGATACGCAGTATTTT; cdr3_aa: CASSLDRPDTQYF
v_call: TRBV28; d_call: TRBD1; clone_size: few; j_call: TRBJ1-5; cdr3_nt: TGTGCCAGCAGTACCCTGACAGGGGGCAATCAGCCCCAGCATTTT; cdr3_aa: CASSTLTGGNQPQHF
v_call: TRBV28; d_call: TRBD2; clone_size: .; j_call: TRBJ2-1; cdr3_nt: TGTGCCAGCAGTCCATACTACGGGACTAGCGGGAGGGGAAATGAGCAGTTCTTC; cdr3_aa: CASSPYYGTSGRGNEQFF
v_call: TRBV2; d_call: .; clone_size: .; j_call: TRBJ2-5; cdr3_nt: TGTGCCAGCAGGGACATCCGACAAGAGACCCAGTACTTC; cdr3_aa: CASRDIRQETQYF
v_call: TRBV7-9; d_call: .; clone_size: .; j_call: TRBJ2-3; cdr3_nt: TGTGCCAGCAGCTTACGAGCGGAGGGGGGAAATACGCAGTATTTT; cdr3_aa: CASSLRAEGGNTQYF
v_call: TRBV7-2; d_call: .; clone_size: .; j_call: TRBJ1-1; cdr3_nt: TGTGCCAGCAGCTTTTCGGGACCCCCGAACACTGAAGCTTTCTTT; cdr3_aa: CASSFSGPPNTEAFF
v_call: TRBV6-5; d_call: .; clone_size: .; j_call: TRBJ1-1; cdr3_nt: TGTGCCAGCAGGAAGGGGAACACTGAAGCTTTCTTT; cdr3_aa: CASRKGNTEAFF
v_call: TRBV5-1; d_call: TRBD1; clone_size: .; j_call: TRBJ2-7; cdr3_nt: TGCGCCAGCAGCTTGACGGGACAGGCCTACGAGCAGTACTTC; cdr3_aa: CASSLTGQAYEQYF
v_call: TRBV3-1/TRBV3-2; d_call: TRBD2; clone_size: .; j_call: TRBJ2-3; cdr3_nt: TGTGCCAGCAGCCAAGGGTTCGGGGGGGCAGATACGCAGTATTTT; cdr3_aa: CASSQGFGGADTQYF
v_call: TRBV29-1; d_call: .; clone_size: .; j_call: TRBJ1-1; cdr3_nt: TGCAGCGTTGAAGAGGTCAGGGTGAACACTGAAGCTTTCTTT; cdr3_aa: CSVEEVRVNTEAFF
v_call: TRBV4-2; d_call: TRBD1; clone_size: .; j_call: TRBJ1-2; cdr3_nt: TGTGCCAGCAGCCCCCGGGACAGGGAGTCATCTGGCTACACCTTC; cdr3_aa: CASSPRDRESSGYTF
v_call: TRBV10-3; d_call: TRBD2; clone_size: .; j_call: TRBJ2-5; cdr3_nt: TGTGCCATCAGTGAGGGACTAGCGGGGGGTAAAGAGACCCAGTACTTC; cdr3_aa: CAISEGLAGGKETQYF
v_call: TRBV28; d_call: .; clone_size: .; j_call: TRBJ1-5; cdr3_nt: TGTGCCAGCAGTTACCAGGACAGCAATCAGCCCCAGCATTTT; cdr3_aa: CASSYQDSNQPQHF
v_call: TRBV6-2/TRBV6-3; d_call: .; clone_size: .; j_call: TRBJ2-3; cdr3_nt: TGTGCCAGCAGTTACTCCCCAGGGGGCACAGATACGCAGTATTTT; cdr3_aa: CASSYSPGGTDTQYF